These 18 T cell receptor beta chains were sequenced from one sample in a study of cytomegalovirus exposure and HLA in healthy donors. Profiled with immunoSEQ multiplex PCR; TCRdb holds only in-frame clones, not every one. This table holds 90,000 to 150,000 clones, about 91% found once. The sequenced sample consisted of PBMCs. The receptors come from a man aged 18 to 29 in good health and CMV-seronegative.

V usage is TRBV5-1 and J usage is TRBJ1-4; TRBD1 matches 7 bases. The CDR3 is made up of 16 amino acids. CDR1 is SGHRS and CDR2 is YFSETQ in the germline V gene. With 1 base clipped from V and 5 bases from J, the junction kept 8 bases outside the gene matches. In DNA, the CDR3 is TGCGCCAGCAGCTTGCGTCCGGGACAGTGGAATGAAAAACTGTTTTTT. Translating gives CASSLRPGQWNEKLFF.

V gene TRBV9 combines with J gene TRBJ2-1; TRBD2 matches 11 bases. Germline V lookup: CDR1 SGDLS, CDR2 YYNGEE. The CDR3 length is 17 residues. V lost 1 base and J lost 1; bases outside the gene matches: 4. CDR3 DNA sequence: TGTGCCAGCAGCGTATTAGCGGGAGGGCCGTCCTACAATGAGCAGTTCTTC. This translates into CASSVLAGGPSYNEQFF. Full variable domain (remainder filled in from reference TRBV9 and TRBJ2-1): DSGVTQTPKHLITATGQRVTLRCSPRSGDLSVYWYQQSLDQGLQFLIQYYNGEERAKGNILERFSAQQFPDLHSELNLSSLELGDSALYFCASSVLAGGPSYNEQFFGPGTRLTVL.

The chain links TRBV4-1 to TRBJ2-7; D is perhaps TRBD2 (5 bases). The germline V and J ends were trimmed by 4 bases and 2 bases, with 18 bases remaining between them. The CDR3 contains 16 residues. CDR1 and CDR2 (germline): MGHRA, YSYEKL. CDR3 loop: CASSRLLGVPTYEQYF. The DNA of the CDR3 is TGCGCCAGCAGCCGTCTCCTCGGGGTTCCCACCTACGAGCAGTACTTC.

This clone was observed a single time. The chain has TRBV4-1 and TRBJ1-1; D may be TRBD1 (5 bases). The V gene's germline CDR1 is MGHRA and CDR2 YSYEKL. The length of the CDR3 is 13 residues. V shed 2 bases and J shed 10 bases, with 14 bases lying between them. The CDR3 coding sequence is TGCGCCAGCAGCCAATATCAGGGACTTCGAGCTTTCTTT. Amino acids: CASSQYQGLRAFF.

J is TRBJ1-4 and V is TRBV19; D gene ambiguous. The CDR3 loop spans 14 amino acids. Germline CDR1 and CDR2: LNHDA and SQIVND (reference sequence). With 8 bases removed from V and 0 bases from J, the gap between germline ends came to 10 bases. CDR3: CASRTEPTNEKLFF. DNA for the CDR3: TGTGCCAGTCGAACGGAGCCAACTAATGAAAAACTGTTTTTT.

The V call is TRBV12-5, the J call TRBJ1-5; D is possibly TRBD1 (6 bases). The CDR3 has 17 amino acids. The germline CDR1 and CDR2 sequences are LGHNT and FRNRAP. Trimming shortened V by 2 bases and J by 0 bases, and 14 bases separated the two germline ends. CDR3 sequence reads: CASGLMDSDYSNQPQHF. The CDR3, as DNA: TGTGCTAGTGGTTTGATGGACAGTGATTATAGCAATCAGCCCCAGCATTTT.

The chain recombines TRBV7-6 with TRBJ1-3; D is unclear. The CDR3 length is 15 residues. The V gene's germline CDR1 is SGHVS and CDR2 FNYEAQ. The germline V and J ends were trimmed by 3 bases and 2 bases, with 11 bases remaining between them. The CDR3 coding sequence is TGTGCCAGCAGCTTCAGCGGGTCCACTGGAAACACCATATATTTT. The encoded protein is CASSFSGSTGNTIYF.

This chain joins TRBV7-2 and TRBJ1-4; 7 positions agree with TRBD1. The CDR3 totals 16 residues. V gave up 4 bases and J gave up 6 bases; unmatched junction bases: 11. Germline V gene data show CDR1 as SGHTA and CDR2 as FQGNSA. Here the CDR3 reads CASSSETGVAYEKLFF. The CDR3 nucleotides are TGTGCCAGCAGCTCTGAAACAGGGGTCGCTTATGAAAAACTGTTTTTT.

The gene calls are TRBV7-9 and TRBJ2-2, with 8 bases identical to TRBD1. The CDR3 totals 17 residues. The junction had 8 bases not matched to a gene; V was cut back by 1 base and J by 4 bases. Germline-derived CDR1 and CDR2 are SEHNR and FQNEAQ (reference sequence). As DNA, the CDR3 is TGTGCCAGCAGCTTAGGGCCCGCGACAGGGGTCACCGGGGAGCTGTTTTTT. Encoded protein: CASSLGPATGVTGELFF.

In DNA form, the CDR3 reads TGTGCCAGCAGCTTAGGTTTCAGGACTAGAGGCACAGATACGCAGTATTTT. Its translation: CASSLGFRTRGTDTQYF. The V gene is TRBV7-9, the J gene TRBJ2-3; 7 bases are shared with TRBD2. J lost 1 base, V lost 1 base, and 8 bases had no gene match. Per the germline V gene, CDR1 is SEHNR and CDR2 is FQNEAQ (reference sequence). CDR3 length: 17 amino acids.

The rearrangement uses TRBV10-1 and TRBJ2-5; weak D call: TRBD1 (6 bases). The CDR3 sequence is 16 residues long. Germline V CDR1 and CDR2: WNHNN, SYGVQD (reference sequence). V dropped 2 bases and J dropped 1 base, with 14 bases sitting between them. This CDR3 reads CASSETQGIPQETQYF. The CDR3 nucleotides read TGCGCCAGCAGTGAGACCCAGGGGATACCCCAAGAGACCCAGTACTTC.

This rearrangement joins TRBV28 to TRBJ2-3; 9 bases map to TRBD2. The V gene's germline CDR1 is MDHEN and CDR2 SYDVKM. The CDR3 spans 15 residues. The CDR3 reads CAIGVSGSGTDTQYF. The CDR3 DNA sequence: TGTGCTATCGGGGTTAGCGGGAGTGGAACAGATACGCAGTATTTT. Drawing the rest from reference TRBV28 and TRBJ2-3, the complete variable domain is DVKVTQSSRYLVKRTGEKVFLECVQDMDHENMFWYRQDPGLGLRLIYFSYDVKMKEKGDIPEGYSVSREKKERFSLILESASTNQTSMYLCAIGVSGSGTDTQYFGPGTRLTVL.

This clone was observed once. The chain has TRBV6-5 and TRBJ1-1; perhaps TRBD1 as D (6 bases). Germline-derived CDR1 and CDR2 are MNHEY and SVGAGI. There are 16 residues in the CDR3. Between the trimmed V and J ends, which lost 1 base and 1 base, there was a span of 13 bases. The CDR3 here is CASSYFRGAENTEAFF. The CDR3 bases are TGTGCCAGCAGTTACTTTCGGGGGGCCGAGAACACTGAAGCTTTCTTT.

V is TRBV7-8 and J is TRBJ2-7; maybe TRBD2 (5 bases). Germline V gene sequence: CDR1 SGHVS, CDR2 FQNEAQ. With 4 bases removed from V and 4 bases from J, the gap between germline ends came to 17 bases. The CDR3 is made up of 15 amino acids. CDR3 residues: CASSSRVGQQYEQYF. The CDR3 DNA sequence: TGTGCCAGCAGCTCGCGGGTCGGGCAGCAGTACGAGCAGTACTTC.

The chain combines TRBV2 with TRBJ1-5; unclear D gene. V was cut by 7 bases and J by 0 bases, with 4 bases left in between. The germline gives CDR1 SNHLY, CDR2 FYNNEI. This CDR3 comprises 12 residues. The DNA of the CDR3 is TGTGCCAGCAAATATAGCAATCAGCCCCAGCATTTT. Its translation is CASKYSNQPQHF.

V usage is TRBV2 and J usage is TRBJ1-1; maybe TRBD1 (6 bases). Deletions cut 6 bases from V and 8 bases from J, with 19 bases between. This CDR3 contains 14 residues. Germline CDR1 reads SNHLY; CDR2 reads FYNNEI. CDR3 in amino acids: CASRPGQGRLEAFF. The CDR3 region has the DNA TGTGCCAGCAGACCGGGACAAGGACGATTAGAAGCTTTCTTT.

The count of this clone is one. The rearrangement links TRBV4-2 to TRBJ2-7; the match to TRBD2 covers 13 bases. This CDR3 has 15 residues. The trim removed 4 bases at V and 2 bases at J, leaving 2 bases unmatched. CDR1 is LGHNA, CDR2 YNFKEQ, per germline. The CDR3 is CASSPGLAGPYEQYF. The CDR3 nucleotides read TGTGCCAGCAGCCCGGGACTAGCGGGACCCTACGAGCAGTACTTC.

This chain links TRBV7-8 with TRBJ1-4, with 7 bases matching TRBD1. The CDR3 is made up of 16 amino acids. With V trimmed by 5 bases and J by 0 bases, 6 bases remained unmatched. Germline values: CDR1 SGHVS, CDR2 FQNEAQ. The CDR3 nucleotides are TGTGCCAGCAGCCCAGGGGGATTCTCAACTAATGAAAAACTGTTTTTT. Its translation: CASSPGGFSTNEKLFF.